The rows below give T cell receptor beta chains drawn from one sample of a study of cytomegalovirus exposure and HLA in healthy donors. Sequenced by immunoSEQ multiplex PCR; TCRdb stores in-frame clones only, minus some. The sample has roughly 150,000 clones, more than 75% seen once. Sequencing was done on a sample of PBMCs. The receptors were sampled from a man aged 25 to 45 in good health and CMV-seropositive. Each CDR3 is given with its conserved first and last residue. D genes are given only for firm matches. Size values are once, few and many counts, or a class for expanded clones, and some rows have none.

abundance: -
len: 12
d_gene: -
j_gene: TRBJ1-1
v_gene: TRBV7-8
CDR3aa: CASSLERTEAFF
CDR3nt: TGTGCCAGCAGCCTTGAGAGGACTGAAGCTTTCTTT

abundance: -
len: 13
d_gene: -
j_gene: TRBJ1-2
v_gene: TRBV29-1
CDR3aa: CSSTQGSDYGYTF
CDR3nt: TGCAGCTCAACACAGGGTTCCGACTATGGCTACACCTTC

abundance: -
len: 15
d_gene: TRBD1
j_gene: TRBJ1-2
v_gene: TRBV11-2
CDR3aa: CASSPRTGTNYGYTF
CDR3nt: TGTGCCAGCAGCCCTAGGACAGGGACTAACTATGGCTACACCTTC

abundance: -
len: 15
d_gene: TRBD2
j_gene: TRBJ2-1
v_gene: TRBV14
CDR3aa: CASSQPLAGGHEQFF
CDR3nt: TGTGCCAGCAGCCAACCCCTAGCGGGAGGGCATGAGCAGTTCTTC

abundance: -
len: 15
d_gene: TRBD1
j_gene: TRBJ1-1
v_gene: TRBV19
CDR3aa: CASSAPGQPNTEAFF
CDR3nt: TGTGCCAGTAGTGCCCCGGGACAGCCGAACACTGAAGCTTTCTTT

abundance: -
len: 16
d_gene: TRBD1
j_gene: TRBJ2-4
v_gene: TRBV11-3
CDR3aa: CASSPGQGTAKNIQYF
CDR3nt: TGTGCCAGCAGCCCCGGACAGGGTACAGCCAAAAACATTCAGTACTTC

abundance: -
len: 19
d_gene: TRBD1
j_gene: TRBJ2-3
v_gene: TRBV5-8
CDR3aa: CASSWGQMNLLSSTDTQYF
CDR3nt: TGTGCCAGCAGCTGGGGACAGATGAATCTATTATCTAGCACAGATACGCAGTATTTT

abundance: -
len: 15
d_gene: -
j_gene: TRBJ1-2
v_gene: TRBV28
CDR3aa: CASSIARLGPYGYTF
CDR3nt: TGTGCCAGCAGCATAGCACGCCTCGGCCCCTATGGCTACACCTTC

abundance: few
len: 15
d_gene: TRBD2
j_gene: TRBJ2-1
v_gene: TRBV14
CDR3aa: CASSETGTSRDEQFF
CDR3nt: TGTGCCAGCAGCGAAACCGGGACTAGCCGAGATGAGCAGTTCTTC

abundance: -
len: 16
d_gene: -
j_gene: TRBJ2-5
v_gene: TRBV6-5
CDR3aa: CASSYSGGAGPETQYF
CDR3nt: TGTGCCAGCAGTTACTCTGGGGGCGCGGGCCCAGAGACCCAGTACTTC

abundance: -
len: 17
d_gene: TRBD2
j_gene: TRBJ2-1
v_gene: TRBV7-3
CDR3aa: CASSFGGREGLYNEQFF
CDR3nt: TGTGCCAGCAGCTTTGGAGGGAGGGAGGGACTCTACAATGAGCAGTTCTTC

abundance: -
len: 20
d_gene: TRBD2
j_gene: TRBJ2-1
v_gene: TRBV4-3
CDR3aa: CASSQDKFGGLAGRLNEQFF
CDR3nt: TGCGCCAGCAGCCAAGATAAATTTGGAGGACTAGCGGGCCGGCTCAATGAGCAGTTCTTC

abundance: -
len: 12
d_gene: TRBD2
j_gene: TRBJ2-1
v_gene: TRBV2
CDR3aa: CATGLAGIPQFF
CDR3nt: TGTGCCACTGGACTAGCGGGGATACCGCAGTTCTTC

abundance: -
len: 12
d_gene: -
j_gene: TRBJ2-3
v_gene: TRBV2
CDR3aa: CASRRGTDTQYF
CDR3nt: TGTGCCAGCCGCCGAGGCACAGATACGCAGTATTTT

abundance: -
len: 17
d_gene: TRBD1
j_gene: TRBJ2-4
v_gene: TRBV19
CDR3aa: CASSIGEGGLSKNIQYF
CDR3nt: TGTGCCAGTAGTATCGGGGAAGGGGGCTTGTCCAAAAACATTCAGTACTTC

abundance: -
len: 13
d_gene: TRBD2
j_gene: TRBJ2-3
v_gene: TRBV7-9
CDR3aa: CASSLLAGDTQYF
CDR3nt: TGTGCCAGCAGCCTACTAGCGGGGGATACGCAGTATTTT

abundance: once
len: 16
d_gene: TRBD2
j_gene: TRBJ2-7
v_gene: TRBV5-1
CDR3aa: CASSLVGEGFSYEQYF
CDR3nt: TGCGCCAGCAGCTTGGTTGGGGAGGGATTCTCCTACGAGCAGTACTTC

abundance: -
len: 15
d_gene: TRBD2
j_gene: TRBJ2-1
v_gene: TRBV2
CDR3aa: CASSAARAGNNEQFF
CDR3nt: TGTGCCAGCAGTGCTGCGCGAGCGGGAAACAATGAGCAGTTCTTC

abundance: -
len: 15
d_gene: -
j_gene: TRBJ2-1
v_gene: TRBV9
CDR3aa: CASSGAGTAYNEQFF
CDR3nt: TGTGCCAGCAGCGGGGCCGGGACTGCTTACAATGAGCAGTTCTTC

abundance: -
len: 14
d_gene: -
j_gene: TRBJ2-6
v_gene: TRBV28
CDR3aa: CASSFRWGANVLTF
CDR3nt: TGTGCCAGCAGTTTTCGGTGGGGGGCCAACGTCCTGACTTTC

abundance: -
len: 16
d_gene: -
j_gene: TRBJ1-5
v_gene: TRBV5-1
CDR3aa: CASSRPGTIGNQPQHF
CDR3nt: TGCGCCAGCAGCCGACCAGGGACAATCGGCAATCAGCCCCAGCATTTT